The clone carrying this T cell receptor (beta chain) appeared a few times. Its antigen is still unknown. These data are taken from a study of T cell repertoires in cytomegalovirus infection. TCRdb independently ran MiXCR on the reads; one entry per CDR3 protein. The sample shows about half a million distinct CDR3 sequences, about 39% of them seen only once. The CDR3 extends over 14 amino acids. Deletions cut 5 bases from V and 4 bases from J, with 16 bases between. Per germline, CDR1 SGHNT and CDR2 YYREEE (reference sequence). The chain is built from TRBV5-4 and TRBJ2-7, with a tentative D call TRBD1 (6 bases). Sequences were derived from cultured PBMCs, sampled from culture after CMV antigen stimulation. This receptor was obtained from a human donor in good health (CMV status not recorded). Some clones in this sample may be carry-over from other donors' samples. This chain's CDR3 is CASSLGLQGYEQYF. CDR3 in DNA: TGTGCCAGCAGTCTGGGCCTCCAGGGGTACGAGCAGTACTTC.